The 17 T cell receptor beta chains given below trace back to one sample, sequenced in a study of blood T cell repertoires in COVID-19. Only in-frame clones appear in the TCRdb table, and some are missing; sequencing was by immunoSEQ multiplex PCR. The sample contains 100,000 or so clones, roughly 87% of which appear only once. Source material: peripheral blood. These receptors were obtained from a man aged 30 to 45 in a cohort sampled during active COVID-19.

The J gene is TRBJ1-3, the V gene TRBV28; a possible D gene is TRBD1 (6 bases). Germline V gene sequence: CDR1 MDHEN, CDR2 SYDVKM. V lost 5 bases, J lost 1 base, and 15 bases lay in between. This CDR3 region has 16 residues. CDR3 in amino acids: CASSLSAGASGNTIYF. The CDR3 nucleotides are TGTGCCAGCAGTCTCTCCGCAGGGGCATCTGGAAACACCATATATTTT.

This chain uses TRBV15 with TRBJ1-1; D gene unclear. This CDR3 comprises 13 residues. V lost 0 bases to trimming and J lost 7 bases, with 9 bases between them. Per germline, CDR1 LNHNV and CDR2 YYDKDF (reference sequence). The CDR3 sequence: CATSRDQTGEAFF. The CDR3 region has the DNA TGTGCCACCAGCAGAGATCAAACGGGTGAAGCTTTCTTT.

The genes are TRBV7-2 and TRBJ1-3, with D maybe TRBD1 (5 bases). V gave up 3 bases and J gave up 0 bases, with 15 bases separating them. The CDR3 extends over 17 amino acids. The V gene's germline CDR1 is SGHTA and CDR2 FQGNSA. The CDR3 region is CASSFRTLSSSGNTIYF. The CDR3, as DNA: TGTGCCAGCAGCTTTCGGACACTTTCAAGCTCTGGAAACACCATATATTTT. The whole variable domain, remainder taken from reference TRBV7-2 and TRBJ1-3, is GAGVSQSPSNKVTEKGKDVELRCDPISGHTALYWYRQSLGQGLEFLIYFQGNSAPDKSGLPSDRFSAERTGGSVSTLTIQRTQQEDSAVYLCASSFRTLSSSGNTIYFGEGSWLTVV.

The chain joins TRBV9 to TRBJ2-5; possible D gene TRBD2, 5 bases. V was trimmed by 3 bases and J by 3 bases, leaving 15 bases between them. Germline CDR1 and CDR2: SGDLS and YYNGEE. CDR3 size: 15 residues. CDR3 loop: CASSATPWGEETQYF. In DNA, the CDR3 is TGTGCCAGCAGCGCAACCCCGTGGGGAGAAGAGACCCAGTACTTC.

V gene TRBV5-4 combines with J gene TRBJ2-2; unclear D gene. From germline, CDR1 is SGHNT and CDR2 YYREEE (reference sequence). V was shortened by 6 bases and J by 4 bases, with 19 bases between the two germline ends. This CDR3 region has 16 residues. The CDR3 nucleotides are TGTGCCAGCACCATTGGCCCTACAGACCCCACCGGGGAGCTGTTTTTT. Translated: CASTIGPTDPTGELFF.

The J gene is TRBJ2-2, the V gene TRBV30; 8 bases map to TRBD1. The CDR3 runs to 13 residues. V gave up 3 bases and J gave up 7 bases; unmatched junction bases: 4. Germline V gives CDR1 GTSNPN, CDR2 SVGIG (reference sequence). The CDR3 is CAWRLQGVGELFF. The DNA of the CDR3 is TGTGCCTGGAGATTACAGGGGGTCGGGGAGCTGTTTTTT.

The genes are TRBV2 and TRBJ2-5; 7 bases line up with TRBD1. Germline assignment: CDR1 SNHLY and CDR2 FYNNEI. With V trimmed by 3 bases and J by 4 bases, 11 bases remained unmatched. The CDR3 runs to 16 residues. The CDR3 DNA follows: TGTGCCAGCAGTGACGGCCAGACAGGGTTCGGAGAGACCCAGTACTTC. Translation gives CASSDGQTGFGETQYF.

J is TRBJ2-3 and V is TRBV6-2 or TRBV6-3, with D hard to call. This CDR3 spans 15 amino acids. Germline V gene sequence: CDR1 MNHEY, CDR2 SVGEGT. V shed 3 bases and J shed 1 base, with 11 bases lying between them. This CDR3 is CASSYWQAGTDTQYF. The CDR3 bases are TGTGCCAGCAGTTATTGGCAGGCAGGCACAGATACGCAGTATTTT.

This clone occurred a few times. This chain uses TRBV7-2 with TRBJ2-7; a weak D match, TRBD2 (6 bases). The CDR3 spans 15 residues. Trimming stripped 1 base from V and 2 bases from J, with 12 bases between. Germline V lookup: CDR1 SGHTA, CDR2 FQGNSA. The chain's CDR3 is CASSLDPAGPYEQYF. DNA of the CDR3: TGTGCCAGCAGCTTAGACCCGGCGGGGCCCTACGAGCAGTACTTC.

The rearrangement uses TRBV19 and TRBJ1-2; D is unresolved. Trimming left V 4 bases short and J 0 bases short, with 9 bases between. The length of the CDR3 is 14 residues. The germline V gene encodes CDR1 LNHDA and CDR2 SQIVND (reference sequence). The CDR3 region is CASSRPSSNYGYTF. The CDR3 DNA follows: TGTGCCAGTAGTAGGCCATCCTCTAACTATGGCTACACCTTC.

The rearrangement uses TRBV2 and TRBJ2-5, with TRBD1 matching over 7 bases. The J segment lost 1 base and the V segment lost 6 bases, leaving 8 bases of the junction unmatched. The CDR3 is made up of 15 amino acids. CDR1 SNHLY and CDR2 FYNNEI come from the germline V gene. In nucleotides, the CDR3 is TGTGCCAGCAGGGAGACAGGGACCACCCAAGAGACCCAGTACTTC. Translating gives CASRETGTTQETQYF.

V usage is TRBV12-3 or TRBV12-4 and J usage is TRBJ2-5; TRBD2 aligns across 7 bases. CDR3 length: 13 amino acids. V lost 6 bases and J lost 3; bases outside the gene matches: 4. Written as DNA, the CDR3 is TGTGCCAGCAGCCTAGCGGTAAAAGAGACCCAGTACTTC. Translated: CASSLAVKETQYF.

The chain links TRBV7-2 to TRBJ1-2, with 8 positions matching TRBD1. V dropped 3 bases and J dropped 5; count of bases not matched to a gene: 11. Per germline, CDR1 SGHTA and CDR2 FQGNSA. CDR3 length equals 16 residues. CDR3 residues: CASSLAPGQEKYGYTF. The CDR3 coding sequence is TGTGCCAGCAGCTTGGCTCCGGGACAGGAGAAATATGGCTACACCTTC.

The gene calls are TRBV18 and TRBJ2-3; 9 bases are a match to TRBD2. J was trimmed by 4 bases and V by 2 bases; bases with no gene match: 4. From germline, CDR1 is KGHSH and CDR2 LQKENI. This CDR3 is 15 amino acids long. The CDR3 DNA follows: TGTGCCAGCTCACCAGAGGGACTAGCATCAGATACGCAGTATTTT. This sequence encodes CASSPEGLASDTQYF.

The chain is built from TRBV6-2 or TRBV6-3 and TRBJ2-7; 7 bases are shared with TRBD1. The J segment lost 4 bases and the V segment lost 6 bases, leaving 9 bases of the junction unmatched. The CDR3 extends over 14 amino acids. Germline CDR1 reads MNHEY; CDR2 reads SVGEGT. This chain's CDR3 is CASSPTGTAYEQYF. CDR3 nucleotides: TGTGCCAGCAGCCCAACCGGGACAGCTTACGAGCAGTACTTC.

The rearrangement uses TRBV27 and TRBJ2-1, with D tentatively TRBD1 (7 bases). CDR1 and CDR2 (germline): MNHEY, SMNVEV (reference sequence). V lost 5 bases, J lost 2 bases, and 13 bases lay in between. The CDR3 is made up of 15 amino acids. CDR3 residues: CASSTQGGTYNEQFF. DNA of the CDR3: TGTGCCAGCAGTACCCAGGGGGGAACCTACAATGAGCAGTTCTTC.

For this clone: At one boundary the junction diverges from the germline segment, which might be a read error. In DNA form, the CDR3 reads TGTGCCAGCACCTTATTTACAGGGGAAGAGACCCAGTACTTC. Translated: CASTLFTGEETQYF. The V gene is TRBV7-2, the J gene TRBJ2-5; 7 bases map to TRBD1. This CDR3 contains 14 residues. Germline CDR1 reads SGHTA; CDR2 reads FQGNSA.